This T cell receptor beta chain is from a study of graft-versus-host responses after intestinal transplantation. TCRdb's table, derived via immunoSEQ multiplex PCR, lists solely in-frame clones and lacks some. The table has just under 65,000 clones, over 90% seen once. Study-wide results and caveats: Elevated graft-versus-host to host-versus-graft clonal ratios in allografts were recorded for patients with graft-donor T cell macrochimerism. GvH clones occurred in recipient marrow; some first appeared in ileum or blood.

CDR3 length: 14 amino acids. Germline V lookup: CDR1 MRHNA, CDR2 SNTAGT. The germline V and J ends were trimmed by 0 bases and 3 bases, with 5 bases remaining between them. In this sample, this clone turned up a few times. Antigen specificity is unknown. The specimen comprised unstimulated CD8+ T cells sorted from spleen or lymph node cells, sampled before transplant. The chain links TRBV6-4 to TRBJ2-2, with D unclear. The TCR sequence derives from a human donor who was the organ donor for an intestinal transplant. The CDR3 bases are TGTGCCAGCAGTGACTCGCCGGACACCGGGGAGCTGTTTTTT. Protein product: CASSDSPDTGELFF.